This is a list of T cell receptor beta chains from one sample in a study of cytomegalovirus exposure and HLA in healthy donors. Data came from immunoSEQ multiplex PCR; TCRdb stores just in-frame clones and leaves some out. The data include more than 140,000 clones; the top ten clones carry roughly 2%. What was sequenced was PBMCs. The source is a woman aged 18-30 years in good health and CMV-seronegative. CDR3s include the opening cysteine and the closing phenylalanine or tryptophan. The order of the fields is D gene, J gene, V gene, CDR3 protein, CDR3 DNA. D genes are given only for firm matches.

d_gene: TRBD1
j_gene: TRBJ1-1
v_gene: TRBV7-6
CDR3aa: CASSLEGAGEAFF
CDR3nt: TGTGCCAGCAGCTTAGAGGGGGCGGGTGAAGCTTTCTTT

d_gene: TRBD1
j_gene: TRBJ1-1
v_gene: TRBV7-2
CDR3aa: CASSSDRDTEAFF
CDR3nt: TGTGCCAGCAGCTCCGACAGGGACACTGAAGCTTTCTTT

d_gene: TRBD2
j_gene: TRBJ2-1
v_gene: TRBV9
CDR3aa: CASSPSGERYNEQFF
CDR3nt: TGTGCCAGCAGCCCCAGCGGGGAGCGGTACAATGAGCAGTTCTTC

d_gene: .
j_gene: TRBJ2-7
v_gene: TRBV5-8
CDR3aa: CASSHPRYEQYF
CDR3nt: TGTGCCAGCAGCCACCCGAGGTACGAGCAGTACTTC

d_gene: .
j_gene: TRBJ2-1
v_gene: TRBV6-1
CDR3aa: CASRIPGSSYNEQFF
CDR3nt: TGTGCCAGCAGGATCCCGGGGAGCTCCTACAATGAGCAGTTCTTC

d_gene: TRBD1
j_gene: TRBJ2-3
v_gene: TRBV30
CDR3aa: CAKEGGDTQYF
CDR3nt: TGTGCCAAGGAAGGGGGCGATACGCAGTATTTT

d_gene: .
j_gene: TRBJ1-2
v_gene: TRBV5-1
CDR3aa: CASSVDSQYGYTF
CDR3nt: TGCGCCAGCAGTGTTGACAGTCAATATGGCTACACCTTC

d_gene: .
j_gene: TRBJ2-7
v_gene: TRBV7-9
CDR3aa: CASSLAVRDNYEQYF
CDR3nt: TGTGCCAGCAGCTTAGCGGTGAGGGACAACTACGAGCAGTACTTC

d_gene: TRBD2
j_gene: TRBJ2-3
v_gene: TRBV4-1
CDR3aa: CAGLSGTLGGSGRAHGPDTQYF
CDR3nt: TGCGCCGGTCTATCCGGGACACTCGGTGGTAGCGGGAGGGCCCATGGTCCAGATACGCAGTATTTT

d_gene: .
j_gene: TRBJ2-7
v_gene: TRBV2
CDR3aa: CASRENHYEQYF
CDR3nt: TGTGCCAGCAGGGAGAATCACTACGAGCAGTACTTC

d_gene: .
j_gene: TRBJ2-2
v_gene: TRBV30
CDR3aa: CAWSKRRINTGELFF
CDR3nt: TGTGCCTGGAGTAAGCGGCGGATTAACACCGGGGAGCTGTTTTTT

d_gene: TRBD1
j_gene: TRBJ1-1
v_gene: TRBV11-2
CDR3aa: CASSLGPGTGITEAFF
CDR3nt: TGTGCCAGCAGCTTAGGGCCGGGGACAGGTATCACTGAAGCTTTCTTT

d_gene: TRBD1
j_gene: TRBJ1-1
v_gene: TRBV4-2
CDR3aa: CASSQAGTENTEAFF
CDR3nt: TGTGCCAGCAGCCAAGCTGGGACAGAGAACACTGAAGCTTTCTTT

d_gene: TRBD2
j_gene: TRBJ2-3
v_gene: TRBV4-1
CDR3aa: CASSHGTSGPSVDTQYF
CDR3nt: TGCGCCAGCAGCCACGGGACTAGCGGGCCTAGCGTCGATACGCAGTATTTT

d_gene: TRBD1
j_gene: TRBJ2-6
v_gene: TRBV28
CDR3aa: CASSLPTGTGAGANVLTF
CDR3nt: TGTGCCAGCAGTTTACCAACCGGGACAGGGGCTGGGGCCAACGTCCTGACTTTC

d_gene: .
j_gene: TRBJ1-1
v_gene: TRBV27
CDR3aa: CASSPRVRKRDTEAFF
CDR3nt: TGTGCCAGCAGTCCCCGCGTCAGAAAGCGTGACACTGAAGCTTTCTTT

d_gene: TRBD2
j_gene: TRBJ2-7
v_gene: TRBV30
CDR3aa: CAWSSSGSKYF
CDR3nt: TGTGCCTGGAGTTCTAGCGGGAGTAAGTACTTC

d_gene: .
j_gene: TRBJ2-7
v_gene: TRBV6-1
CDR3aa: CASCRGEEYEQYF
CDR3nt: TGTGCCAGCTGTCGTGGAGAGGAGTACGAGCAGTACTTC

d_gene: .
j_gene: TRBJ2-7
v_gene: TRBV18
CDR3aa: CASSPPHARYEQYF
CDR3nt: TGTGCCAGCTCACCACCACATGCGCGGTACGAGCAGTACTTC

d_gene: .
j_gene: TRBJ2-2
v_gene: TRBV11-2
CDR3aa: CASSPSPGSTGELFF
CDR3nt: TGTGCCAGCAGCCCGTCCCCGGGAAGCACCGGGGAGCTGTTTTTT

d_gene: TRBD2
j_gene: TRBJ2-3
v_gene: TRBV5-1
CDR3aa: CASSPPAGGVGDTQYF
CDR3nt: TGCGCCAGCAGCCCCCCAGCGGGAGGAGTCGGAGATACGCAGTATTTT

d_gene: .
j_gene: TRBJ1-5
v_gene: TRBV12-5
CDR3aa: CASGLSGAANQPQHF
CDR3nt: TGTGCTAGTGGTTTGTCAGGGGCCGCCAATCAGCCCCAGCATTTT

d_gene: .
j_gene: TRBJ1-3
v_gene: TRBV5-8
CDR3aa: CASSGQRAGTSFTIYF
CDR3nt: TGTGCCAGCAGCGGGCAACGGGCGGGAACCTCTTTTACCATATATTTT

d_gene: .
j_gene: TRBJ2-7
v_gene: TRBV10-3
CDR3aa: CAISDFGRVDEQYF
CDR3nt: TGTGCCATCAGCGACTTTGGCAGGGTCGACGAGCAGTACTTC

d_gene: .
j_gene: TRBJ2-1
v_gene: TRBV6-1
CDR3aa: CASSELSGEQFF
CDR3nt: TGTGCCAGCAGTGAACTTAGCGGCGAGCAGTTCTTC

d_gene: TRBD1
j_gene: TRBJ2-2
v_gene: TRBV5-1
CDR3aa: CASSWEQGIGELFF
CDR3nt: TGCGCCAGCAGCTGGGAACAGGGGATCGGGGAGCTGTTTTTT

d_gene: .
j_gene: TRBJ1-1
v_gene: TRBV2
CDR3aa: CASSESGGTEAFF
CDR3nt: TGTGCCAGCAGTGAGTCCGGGGGCACTGAAGCTTTCTTT

d_gene: .
j_gene: TRBJ2-7
v_gene: TRBV18
CDR3aa: CASSPPSGSYEQYF
CDR3nt: TGTGCCAGCTCACCACCGTCAGGATCCTACGAGCAGTACTTC

d_gene: TRBD1
j_gene: TRBJ1-4
v_gene: TRBV7-9
CDR3aa: CASSPQGAPNEKLFF
CDR3nt: TGTGCCAGCAGCCCTCAGGGGGCCCCTAATGAAAAACTGTTTTTT

d_gene: .
j_gene: TRBJ1-2
v_gene: TRBV19
CDR3aa: CASATRLNGYTF
CDR3nt: TGTGCCAGCGCGACACGTTTAAATGGCTACACCTTC

d_gene: TRBD2
j_gene: TRBJ2-3
v_gene: TRBV7-8
CDR3aa: CASILRAASGKDTQYF
CDR3nt: TGTGCCAGCATCCTCAGGGCTGCTAGCGGGAAAGATACGCAGTATTTT

d_gene: TRBD1
j_gene: TRBJ1-4
v_gene: TRBV2
CDR3aa: CASTDGTVREKLFF
CDR3nt: TGTGCCAGCACTGACGGGACAGTACGCGAAAAACTGTTTTTT

d_gene: TRBD1
j_gene: TRBJ1-1
v_gene: TRBV10-3
CDR3aa: CAITSRDRANTEAFF
CDR3nt: TGTGCCATCACCTCTAGGGACAGGGCAAACACTGAAGCTTTCTTT

d_gene: TRBD2
j_gene: TRBJ2-1
v_gene: TRBV2
CDR3aa: CASSPSGRAGEQFF
CDR3nt: TGTGCCAGCAGTCCCAGCGGGAGGGCCGGGGAGCAGTTCTTC

d_gene: .
j_gene: TRBJ1-1
v_gene: TRBV19
CDR3aa: CASRGIGEVEKDTEAFF
CDR3nt: TGTGCCAGTAGAGGCATCGGGGAGGTAGAAAAGGACACTGAAGCTTTCTTT

d_gene: TRBD1
j_gene: TRBJ2-6
v_gene: TRBV2
CDR3aa: CASREQGDSGANVLTF
CDR3nt: TGTGCCAGCAGGGAACAGGGGGACTCTGGGGCCAACGTCCTGACTTTC

d_gene: TRBD2
j_gene: TRBJ2-7
v_gene: TRBV6-4
CDR3aa: CASSSSSGPYEQYF
CDR3nt: TGTGCCAGCAGTTCTTCTAGCGGACCCTACGAGCAGTACTTC